A selection of T cell receptor beta chains follows, all from one sample in a study of T cell repertoires in cytomegalovirus infection. TCRdb fed the reads into MiXCR, producing one record per CDR3 protein. Among 69,000 or so distinct CDR3 sequences, more than 25% were seen once, and the ten largest hold 50% to 70%. These receptors' targets are unknown. The sample was CD8+ T cells from cultured PBMCs, taken from culture after CMV antigen stimulation. These receptor sequences come from a human donor in good health (CMV status not recorded). Some clones in this sample may be carry-over from other donors' samples. Each CDR3 is given with its conserved first and last residue. A D gene is named only where the DNA matches it firmly. Expanded clones get a size class; other rows say once, few or many, or leave the size out.

-,TRBV20-1,TRBJ2-7,many,TGCAGCGGCCACGACGCCTACGAGCAGTACTTC,CSGHDAYEQYF
-,TRBV25-1,TRBJ1-1,-,TGTGCCAGCGCTAAGGGGCGAGCGACTGAAGCTTTCTTT,CASAKGRATEAFF
-,TRBV6-2/TRBV6-3,TRBJ1-1,-,TGTGCCAGCGAGAGACAGTTGAACACTGAAGCTTTCTTT,CASERQLNTEAFF
-,TRBV11-3,TRBJ1-3,-,TGTGCCAGCAGCTTAGATCCGCGGGACCGGGCCTCTGGAAACACCATATATTTT,CASSLDPRDRASGNTIYF
-,TRBV7-2,TRBJ1-2,many,TGTGCCAGCAGCTCGACCTCGCCCTCCCCCGGCCATGGCTACACCTTC,CASSSTSPSPGHGYTF
-,TRBV15,TRBJ2-7,few,TGTGCCACCAGCAGAGATTCAGTGGAGCAGTACTTC,CATSRDSVEQYF
TRBD2,TRBV7-2,TRBJ2-3,many,TGTGCCAGCAGCTTAGGCCTAGCGGGGGGGCCAGCGGATACGCAGTATTTT,CASSLGLAGGPADTQYF
-,TRBV7-6,TRBJ2-2,-,TGTGCCAGCAGACGGGGCTCCGTCGGGGAGCTGTTTTTT,CASRRGSVGELFF
-,TRBV7-8,TRBJ2-3,many,TGTGCCAGCAGCTTTATAGACAGAGTTAGCACAGATACGCAGTATTTT,CASSFIDRVSTDTQYF
TRBD1,TRBV11-2,TRBJ1-1,few,TGTGCCAGCAGCCCCATAGGGGGGACAGCTAACACTGAAGCTTTCTTT,CASSPIGGTANTEAFF
-,TRBV12-3/TRBV12-4,TRBJ1-2,few,TGTGCCAGCAGTTTAGGTTGGGCAGGGGACTACACCTTC,CASSLGWAGDYTF
TRBD2,TRBV6-1,TRBJ2-1,few,TGTGCCAGCAGTCCTAACCCACCCAGCGGGGGCAACAATGAGCAGTTCTTC,CASSPNPPSGGNNEQFF
-,TRBV28,TRBJ2-5,few,TGTGCCAGCAAACGGGACACCCCCCGGGAGACCCAGTACTTC,CASKRDTPRETQYF
TRBD2,TRBV7-2,TRBJ2-7,-,TGTGCCAGCAGCTTAACGGCGGGGGGATACGAGCAGTACTTC,CASSLTAGGYEQYF